This TCR beta chain was documented in a study of metastatic and nonmetastatic thyroid tumors. At the level of the study: Repertoires of blood and of tissue (tumor or nodule) from malignant and benign thyroid patients were compared. Study observations and caveats: As reported, TCR beta diversity in blood and tumor was significantly higher in malignant thyroid tumors than in benign nodules.

This clone was detected many times. Its antigen is not identified. No patient had received any treatment before thyroid surgery. Authors' data handling: A distant-metastasis classifier for papillary thyroid cancer was built using CDR3 differences across clinicopathological groups. TCRdb re-analyzed the PCR reads through MiXCR. These V and J calls are TCRdb output, not the study's own analysis. The table lists tens of thousands of clones, 20% to 30% of them singletons, with about 14% in the top ten. Germline CDR1 KGHSH, CDR2 LQKENI. The V and J ends lost 9 bases and 6 bases, in that order; junction bases with no gene match: 9. This CDR3 is built from 15 residues.

Sequencing was done on a sample of tumor tissue. This chain connects TRBV18 to TRBJ2-1; TRBD2 aligns across 12 bases. This clonotype was sampled from a female donor with papillary thyroid cancer or a benign thyroid nodule (not recorded which). Some clones in this sample may be carry-over from other donors' samples. The CDR3 DNA reads as TGTGCCAGTTATACCGGGACTAGCGGGTTCAATGAGCAGTTCTTC. As protein: CASYTGTSGFNEQFF.